Shown below are 30 T cell receptor beta chains from a single sample sequenced in a study of metastatic and nonmetastatic thyroid tumors. TCRdb re-called clones via MiXCR from the PCR reads. The sample contains about 39,000 clones, around 15% of which appear only once. Not a single patient had been given any form of treatment at any point before undergoing thyroid surgery. The material sequenced was blood. The receptor source for this set is a female donor with papillary thyroid cancer or a benign thyroid nodule (not recorded which). Some clones in this sample may be carry-over from other donors' samples.

This clone was observed many times. The V call is TRBV7-6, the J call TRBJ2-3, with 7 nucleotides matching TRBD2. CDR1 SGHVS and CDR2 FNYEAQ come from the germline V gene. This CDR3 is built from 15 residues. V gave up 0 bases and J gave up 0 bases; unmatched junction bases: 0. The CDR3 is CASSLASGSTDTQYF. CDR3 bases: TGTGCCAGCAGCTTAGCTAGCGGGAGCACAGATACGCAGTATTTT.

V and J are TRBV20-1 and TRBJ2-3, with 7 bases matching TRBD2. The CDR3 consists of 16 residues. CDR1 and CDR2 from the germline V gene are DFQATT and SNEGSKA (reference sequence). CDR3 region: CNAASGTIDSTDTQYF. Written as DNA, the CDR3 is TGCAATGCGGCCTCCGGGACTATCGATAGCACAGATACGCAGTATTTT.

Only a few counts were recorded for this clone. The chain couples TRBV6-1 to TRBJ2-3, with D possibly TRBD2 on 6 matching bases. V lost 4 bases to trimming and J lost 3 bases, with 14 bases between them. The CDR3 totals 15 residues. CDR1 and CDR2 from the germline V gene are MNHNS and SASEGT. CDR3 protein: CASSVVGGVTDTQYF. The CDR3 nucleotides are TGTGCCAGCAGTGTAGTCGGGGGAGTAACAGATACGCAGTATTTT.

This clone was seen ten or more times. Written as DNA, the CDR3 is TGTGCCAGCAGCTTAGTTTCCGGTTTACCCTACGAGCAGTACTTC. It translates to CASSLVSGLPYEQYF. The chain couples TRBV7-9 to TRBJ2-7; D uncertain. Germline loops: CDR1 SEHNR, CDR2 FQNEAQ (reference sequence). The CDR3 runs 15 residues. The ends were cut back, 1 base at V and 2 bases at J, with 12 bases in the middle.

This clone was seen at least ten times. The rearrangement joins TRBV28 to TRBJ1-5, with a tentative D call TRBD1 (5 bases). V lost 3 bases and J lost 0, with 18 bases in between. CDR3 length: 18 residues. The germline V gene encodes CDR1 MDHEN and CDR2 SYDVKM. CDR3 DNA: TGTGCCAGCAGTTTGCACGGGGGGGTCGGGGTTAGCAATCAGCCCCAGCATTTT. It specifies CASSLHGGVGVSNQPQHF.

This clone showed up just a few times. J is TRBJ1-6 and V is TRBV5-6, with TRBD1 matching over 9 bases. The CDR3 runs to 14 residues. V shed 4 bases, J shed 9 bases, and the junction held 5 bases outside the gene matches. CDR1 SGHDT and CDR2 YYEEEE come from the germline V gene. The CDR3 region has the DNA TGTGCCAGCAGCGCGGACAGGGGCGGTTCACCCCTCCACTTT. Amino acid sequence: CASSADRGGSPLHF.

V is TRBV11-2 and J is TRBJ1-5, with D possibly being TRBD1 (6 bases). The ends were cut back, 3 bases at V and 6 bases at J, with 15 bases in the middle. CDR3 length: 15 amino acids. From germline, CDR1 is SGHAT and CDR2 FQNNGV. CDR3 region: CASSLLSTGLQPQHF. In nucleotides, the CDR3 is TGTGCCAGCAGCTTGTTATCGACAGGTCTTCAGCCCCAGCATTTT.

This clone showed up many times. This chain joins TRBV9 and TRBJ1-1, with TRBD1 matching over 9 bases. With V trimmed by 5 bases and J by 1 base, 12 bases remained unmatched. CDR3 length equals 17 residues. Germline V gene lookup returns CDR1 SGDLS and CDR2 YYNGEE. The CDR3 reads CASRATGGANWNTEAFF. CDR3 DNA: TGTGCCAGCAGAGCTACAGGGGGCGCGAACTGGAACACTGAAGCTTTCTTT.

This clone showed up many times. The chain employs TRBV11-1 and TRBJ2-1; D is perhaps TRBD2 (5 bases). The CDR3 consists of 13 residues. Germline CDR1 and CDR2: SGHAT and FQDESV (reference sequence). V gave up 4 bases and J gave up 7 bases, with 11 bases separating them. The CDR3 sequence is CASSSSTGNEQFF. In DNA form, the CDR3 reads TGTGCCAGCAGCTCTTCGACGGGAAATGAGCAGTTCTTC. The full variable domain, its missing parts supplied by reference TRBV11-1 and TRBJ2-1, is EAEVAQSPRYKITEKSQAVAFWCDPISGHATLYWYRQILGQGPELLVQFQDESVVDDSQLPKDRFSAERLKGVDSTLKIQPAELGDSAMYLCASSSSTGNEQFFGPGTRLTVL.

This clone has ten or more counts. V gene TRBV20-1 combines with J gene TRBJ1-2, with D maybe TRBD1 (5 bases). This CDR3 has 15 residues. The germline V gene has CDR1 DFQATT and CDR2 SNEGSKA (reference sequence). The V end lost 3 bases, the J end lost 7 bases, and 21 bases lay between the germline ends. The CDR3 spells CSARAPGGLRVGYTF. The CDR3 DNA follows: TGCAGTGCTAGGGCCCCGGGGGGGTTGCGGGTTGGCTACACCTTC.

The sample holds many counts of this clone. The chain recombines TRBV19 with TRBJ2-5; 8 nucleotides line up with TRBD1. The CDR3 is made up of 14 amino acids. The trim removed 5 bases at V and 5 bases at J, leaving 7 bases unmatched. Germline V lookup: CDR1 LNHDA, CDR2 SQIVND (reference sequence). CDR3 nucleotide sequence: TGTGCCAGTAGTGTCCGGACAGGGCGGGAGACCCAGTACTTC. As protein: CASSVRTGRETQYF.

The CDR3 spells CASSYSRGNYGYTF. The CDR3 nucleotides read TGTGCCAGCAGTTACTCGCGGGGGAACTATGGCTACACCTTC. The V and J genes are TRBV6-6 and TRBJ1-2; perhaps TRBD1 as D (5 bases). In germline, CDR1 is MNHNY, CDR2 SVGAGI (reference sequence). Trimming took 0 bases from V and 2 from J, leaving 7 bases between them. The CDR3 loop spans 14 amino acids.

This clone was recorded many times. The CDR3 is CASSQEAGNTIYF. The CDR3 DNA reads TGTGCCAGCAGCCAAGAAGCTGGAAACACCATATATTTT. The chain links TRBV3-1 to TRBJ1-3; the D is unclear. The CDR3 runs 13 residues. Germline V gene lookup returns CDR1 LGHDT and CDR2 YNNKEL (reference sequence). The V gene lost 0 bases and the J gene lost 2 bases, with 2 bases spanning the gap.

This clone was seen repeatedly, ten times or more. The chain joins TRBV28 to TRBJ1-2; no definite D call. CDR3 length equals 14 residues. Germline lookup yields CDR1 MDHEN and CDR2 SYDVKM. Trimming removed 5 bases at V and 5 bases at J, with 15 bases between. DNA for the CDR3: TGTGCCAGCAGTACCCCCTCAAGGGATTATGGCTACACCTTC. This encodes CASSTPSRDYGYTF.

About this clone itself: This may be a read error: a much more frequent sequence differs by one nucleotide. Given the absence of the conserved phenylalanine or tryptophan at the CDR3 end, a read error is likely. The chain has TRBV11-3 and TRBJ1-2, with D possibly TRBD1 on 5 matching bases. The CDR3 is 13 amino acids. CDR1 and CDR2 from the germline V gene are SGHNT and YENEEA. With 2 bases removed from V and 7 bases from J, the gap between germline ends came to 11 bases. CDR3 sequence (DNA): TGTGCCAGCAGCTTACAGGGCGAGGGTGGCTACACCCTC. Encoded protein: CASSLQGEGGYTL.

The gene calls are TRBV6-4 and TRBJ2-1, with D perhaps matching TRBD1 or TRBD2 (6 bases each). This CDR3 comprises 17 residues. Trimming took 5 bases from V and 2 from J, leaving 19 bases between them. CDR1 and CDR2 from the germline V gene are MRHNA and SNTAGT. The CDR3 reads CASSPPVGAGPYNEQFF. In nucleotides, the CDR3 is TGTGCCAGCAGTCCCCCCGTGGGGGCGGGGCCCTACAATGAGCAGTTCTTC.

This clone has a handful of counts. The junction shows a germline mismatch at one end, possibly a read error. Additional DNA sequences in this sample encode the identical CDR3. This rearrangement joins TRBV3-1 to TRBJ2-3; 9 positions agree with TRBD1. Per the germline V gene, CDR1 is LGHDT and CDR2 is YNNKEL (reference sequence). CDR3 length: 17 residues. The CDR3 region is CASSQDLPGQGTDTQYF. Written as DNA, the CDR3 is TGTGCCAGCAGCCAAGACCTCCCGGGACAGGGCACTGATACGCAGTATTTT.

Only one count was recorded for this clone. The chain uses TRBV5-1 and TRBJ2-1; no definite D call. The CDR3 contains 12 residues. Germline CDR1 is SGHRS and CDR2 is YFSETQ. Trimming took off 2 bases at V and 9 bases at J, with 9 bases between the two ends. The CDR3 protein is CASSFAPGEQFF. In DNA, the CDR3 is TGCGCCAGCAGCTTCGCGCCAGGTGAGCAGTTCTTC.

This clone was found many times. The chain has TRBV11-2 and TRBJ2-7; D remains unclear. Looked up from germline, CDR1 is SGHAT and CDR2 is FQNNGV. V was clipped by 5 bases and J by 9 bases, with 14 bases between them. CDR3 length equals 12 residues. The CDR3 DNA sequence: TGTGCCAGCAGCCCACAGTTTGGGGTGCAGTACTTC. It is translated as CASSPQFGVQYF.

The chain is built from TRBV5-1 and TRBJ2-5, with 8 bases fitting TRBD1. CDR3 length: 15 amino acids. The germline V gene encodes CDR1 SGHRS and CDR2 YFSETQ. The V gene end was trimmed by 3 bases and the J gene end by 0 bases; junction bases not matched to a gene: 4. CDR3 loop: CASSSLGQDQETQYF. The CDR3, as DNA: TGCGCCAGCAGCTCCCTGGGACAGGACCAAGAGACCCAGTACTTC. The entire variable domain, with the rest obtained from reference TRBV5-1 and TRBJ2-5, is as follows: KAGVTQTPRYLIKTRGQQVTLSCSPISGHRSVSWYQQTPGQGLQFLFEYFSETQRNKGNFPGRFSGRQFSNSRSEMNVSTLELGDSALYLCASSSLGQDQETQYFGPGTRLLVL.

This clone occurred many times. The chain uses TRBV28 and TRBJ1-2, with D possibly being TRBD1 (6 bases). V was cut by 7 bases and J by 8 bases, with 23 bases left in between. The V gene's germline CDR1 is MDHEN and CDR2 SYDVKM. The CDR3 sequence is 15 residues long. As DNA, the CDR3 is TGTGCCAGCACCCAGGGGCCCACAGGGATTGAGGGCTACACCTTC. Its protein product is CASTQGPTGIEGYTF.

This clone showed up many times. The chain joins TRBV19 to TRBJ1-6; the D gene is possibly TRBD1 (6 bases). This CDR3 has 16 residues. Germline lookup yields CDR1 LNHDA and CDR2 SQIVND (reference sequence). Trimming removed 5 bases from V and 4 bases from J, with 15 bases in between. DNA of the CDR3: TGTGCCAGTAGTTCCACTAAACAGGGATATAATTCACCCCTCCACTTT. It is translated as CASSSTKQGYNSPLHF.

In its sample, this clone was seen a few times. Germline is not matched at one junction end, which may reflect a read error. The chain recombines TRBV30 with TRBJ2-7, with D possibly TRBD1 on 6 matching bases. Germline V CDR1 and CDR2: GTSNPN, SVGIG (reference sequence). The CDR3 loop spans 12 amino acids. The CDR3 is CAFGGQSCEQYF. CDR3 coding DNA: TGTGCCTTCGGCGGACAGTCCTGCGAGCAGTACTTC.

By share of the sample, this clone is medium-sized. V gene TRBV6-5 combines with J gene TRBJ2-1; 11 bases map to TRBD2. J gave up 8 bases and V 2 bases, and 8 bases lay outside the gene matches. The CDR3 is 16 residues long. Germline CDR1 reads MNHEY; CDR2 reads SVGAGI. The CDR3 DNA reads as TGTGCCAGCAGTTACGGGGGTAGCGGGAGGGGGTATGAGCAGTTCTTC. Encoded protein: CASSYGGSGRGYEQFF.

This clone was seen many times. The chain recombines TRBV19 with TRBJ2-5, with D perhaps matching TRBD1 or TRBD2 (5 bases each). There are 10 residues in the CDR3. CDR1 and CDR2 (germline): LNHDA, SQIVND (reference sequence). Trimming shortened V by 8 bases and J by 4 bases, and 5 bases separated the two germline ends. This CDR3 is CASGGETQYF. Here the CDR3 DNA reads TGTGCCAGTGGGGGAGAGACCCAGTACTTC. The whole variable domain, remainder taken from reference TRBV19 and TRBJ2-5, is DGGITQSPKYLFRKEGQNVTLSCEQNLNHDAMYWYRQDPGQGLRLIYYSQIVNDFQKGDIAEGYSVSREKKESFPLTVTSAQKNPTAFYLCASGGETQYFGPGTRLLVL.

The table lists this clone with many counts. V gene TRBV18 combines with J gene TRBJ2-2; the D is unclear. From germline, CDR1 is KGHSH and CDR2 LQKENI. CDR3 length equals 12 residues. V was cut by 3 bases and J by 4 bases, with 3 bases left in between. The CDR3 here is CASSPSTGELFF. The CDR3 DNA sequence: TGTGCCAGCTCACCGAGCACCGGGGAGCTGTTTTTT.

At least ten counts were recorded for this clone. J is TRBJ2-3 and V is TRBV20-1, with TRBD2 matching 13 bases. Germline V gene sequence: CDR1 DFQATT, CDR2 SNEGSKA (reference sequence). The CDR3 runs to 17 residues. Unmatched junction bases numbered 7, after V lost 1 base and J lost 3 bases. Here the CDR3 DNA reads TGCAGTGCTAGAGGCGGACTAGCGGGAGTTGGAACAGATACGCAGTATTTT. Protein sequence: CSARGGLAGVGTDTQYF.

This chain links TRBV6-5 with TRBJ1-6; no clear D gene. Germline V CDR1 and CDR2: MNHEY, SVGAGI. This CDR3 spans 13 amino acids. V lost 4 bases and J 8 bases, leaving 9 bases between the germline ends. The chain's CDR3 is CASSFRGHSPLHF. The CDR3 DNA reads TGTGCCAGCAGTTTCCGCGGACATTCACCCCTCCACTTT.

At least ten counts were recorded for this clone. The J gene is TRBJ2-1, the V gene TRBV20-1; D is possibly TRBD2 (5 bases). V was pared by 6 bases and J by 0 bases, with 15 bases between. Germline CDR1 and CDR2: DFQATT and SNEGSKA (reference sequence). The CDR3 spans 15 residues. The CDR3 spells CSAPNERISYNEQFF. The CDR3 DNA follows: TGCAGTGCCCCTAATGAGCGGATCTCCTACAATGAGCAGTTCTTC.

About this clone: The conserved closing phenylalanine or tryptophan is absent in this CDR3, likely reflecting a read error. The CDR3 here is CANSPGQVHRQETQYS. For the CDR3, the DNA is TGTGCCAACAGCCCAGGACAAGTACACCGACAAGAGACCCAGTACTCC. The chain has TRBV11-2 and TRBJ2-5; possibly TRBD1 for D (5 bases). This CDR3 region has 16 residues. CDR1 and CDR2 (germline): SGHAT, FQNNGV.